This passage covers 21 T cell receptor beta chains from one sample sequenced in a study of blood T cells in healthy people across ages. A sample-barcoded 5' primer and a J-beta primer mix were used in a second PCR of roughly 7 to 11 cycles. TCRdb reprocessed the 5' RACE reads with MiXCR, giving one entry per CDR3 protein. The sample lists approximately 800,000 distinct CDR3 sequences; roughly 50% were seen once. The sequencing sample was made of blood. The receptors shown here come from a young man in good health.

This chain joins TRBV14 and TRBJ1-6, with D unresolved. The CDR3 runs to 14 residues. The V and J ends lost 8 bases and 3 bases respectively, with 11 bases between them. Germline V gene data show CDR1 as SGHDN and CDR2 as FVKESK. CDR3 protein: CASAPDLYNSPLHF. In nucleotides, the CDR3 is TGTGCCAGCGCCCCCGACCTCTATAATTCACCCCTCCACTTT.

The chain joins TRBV21-1 to TRBJ2-5. TRBV21-1 is tagged as a pseudogene. The CDR3 loop spans 16 amino acids. The CDR3 sequence is CASRRHGVVNQETQYF. The CDR3 DNA reads TGTGCCAGCAGACGCCATGGGGTGGTCAATCAAGAGACCCAGTACTTC.

The chain employs TRBV29-1 and TRBJ2-7, with 7 bases aligning to TRBD1. Germline trimming cut 7 bases from V and 1 base from J; bases unmatched to any gene: 22. The CDR3 is made up of 18 amino acids. Per germline, CDR1 SQVTM and CDR2 ANQGSEA. The CDR3 nucleotides read TGCAGCGGAGTCCCGGGACAGATCGAGAGGGGCAGGTCCTACGAGCAGTACTTC. Encoded protein: CSGVPGQIERGRSYEQYF.

V is TRBV7-9 and J is TRBJ2-7; weak D call: TRBD2 (5 bases). This CDR3 region has 16 residues. The V end lost 6 bases, the J end lost 1 base, and 19 bases lay between the germline ends. Per germline, CDR1 SEHNR and CDR2 FQNEAQ (reference sequence). In DNA form, the CDR3 reads TGTGCCAGCAGGCGCTCCGGGAACCCTTTATCCTACGAGCAGTACTTC. It specifies CASRRSGNPLSYEQYF.

The chain employs TRBV5-1 and TRBJ2-1; 9 bases match TRBD2. This CDR3 has 15 residues. V dropped 4 bases and J dropped 0; count of bases not matched to a gene: 2. Germline V lookup: CDR1 SGHRS, CDR2 YFSETQ. CDR3 bases: TGCGCCAGCAGCGCTAGCGGGGACTCCTACAATGAGCAGTTCTTC. This translates into CASSASGDSYNEQFF. The full variable domain, completed using reference TRBV5-1 and TRBJ2-1, is KAGVTQTPRYLIKTRGQQVTLSCSPISGHRSVSWYQQTPGQGLQFLFEYFSETQRNKGNFPGRFSGRQFSNSRSEMNVSTLELGDSALYLCASSASGDSYNEQFFGPGTRLTVL.

This clonotype was detected a few times. The chain is built from TRBV10-3 and TRBJ2-5; no clear D gene. V dropped 0 bases and J dropped 1 base, with 12 bases sitting between them. The CDR3 runs 16 residues. CDR1 ENHRY and CDR2 SYGVKD come from the germline V gene. CDR3 in amino acids: CAISESGPNLQETQYF. The CDR3 DNA follows: TGTGCCATCAGTGAGTCAGGGCCTAACCTCCAAGAGACCCAGTACTTC.

The chain couples TRBV28 to TRBJ2-3; D gene unclear. This CDR3 spans 13 amino acids. The V gene lost 1 base and the J gene lost 13 bases, with 15 bases spanning the gap. Germline CDR1 MDHEN, CDR2 SYDVKM. CDR3 region: CASSLSTRLEKYF. As DNA, the CDR3 is TGTGCCAGCAGTTTATCGACGAGACTCGAGAAGTATTTT.

This clonotype was picked up a small number of times. V gene TRBV4-1 combines with J gene TRBJ2-1, with 7 positions matching TRBD2. J gave up 9 bases and V 10 bases, and 12 bases lay outside the gene matches. The CDR3 is 13 residues long. The germline V gene has CDR1 MGHRA and CDR2 YSYEKL. The CDR3, as DNA: TGCGCCACCGCACAACTGGGGGGGTCTGAGCAGTTCTTC. Encoded protein: CATAQLGGSEQFF.

This clonotype was seen a handful of times. The chain couples TRBV3-1 to TRBJ2-5; 7 positions agree with TRBD2. With V trimmed by 2 bases and J by 5 bases, 8 bases remained unmatched. The CDR3 sequence is 15 residues long. CDR1 is LGHDT and CDR2 is YNNKEL in the germline V gene (reference sequence). CDR3 region: CASSQLTSRSETQYF. The CDR3 nucleotides are TGTGCCAGCAGCCAATTGACTAGCAGGAGCGAGACCCAGTACTTC.

This sequence joins TRBV10-2 and TRBJ2-3; 12 bases are shared with TRBD2. CDR1 and CDR2 (germline): WSHSY, SAAADI. CDR3 length: 16 residues. Trimming took 3 bases from V and 7 from J; bases not matched to a gene: 8. This CDR3 is CASSDLGLAGPHTQYF. The CDR3 coding sequence is TGCGCCAGCAGTGATTTAGGACTAGCGGGGCCTCATACGCAGTATTTT.

V usage is TRBV3-1 and J usage is TRBJ2-7, with D unclear. The CDR3 covers 13 residues. Germline loops: CDR1 LGHDT, CDR2 YNNKEL (reference sequence). V was clipped by 4 bases and J by 1 base, with 8 bases between them. The CDR3 is CASSPDHSYEQYF. The CDR3 nucleotides are TGTGCCAGCAGCCCGGACCATTCCTACGAGCAGTACTTC.

The chain couples TRBV6-1 to TRBJ2-5; 9 bases line up with TRBD2. Unmatched junction bases numbered 14, after V lost 7 bases and J lost 2 bases. This CDR3 is 17 amino acids long. Per germline, CDR1 MNHNS and CDR2 SASEGT. The CDR3 region has the DNA TGTGCCAGCAAGTCCCCCTCGGGAGCGGGGGGACAAGAGACCCAGTACTTC. Its protein product is CASKSPSGAGGQETQYF.

The chain carries TRBV13 and TRBJ2-5; 9 bases line up with TRBD2. CDR3 length equals 15 residues. Germline V gene data show CDR1 as PRHDT and CDR2 as FYEKMQ (reference sequence). The junction had 5 bases not matched to a gene; V was cut back by 2 bases and J by 4 bases. The CDR3 spells CASSLRSGSGETQYF. The CDR3 nucleotides read TGTGCCAGCAGCTTACGTAGCGGGAGCGGAGAGACCCAGTACTTC.

V gene TRBV5-1 combines with J gene TRBJ1-1, with D unresolved. Per germline, CDR1 SGHRS and CDR2 YFSETQ. Trimming removed 0 bases from V and 1 base from J, with 10 bases in between. The CDR3 length is 15 residues. The CDR3 loop is CASSLDGYGNTEAFF. In nucleotides, the CDR3 is TGCGCCAGCAGCTTGGACGGATACGGGAACACTGAAGCTTTCTTT.

The chain uses TRBV28 and TRBJ2-5; no clear D. Germline V gene data show CDR1 as MDHEN and CDR2 as SYDVKM. CDR3 length: 13 residues. V dropped 5 bases and J dropped 11 bases, with 18 bases sitting between them. The CDR3 reads CASSVSTGLEQYF. Here the CDR3 DNA reads TGTGCCAGCAGTGTGTCAACGGGTCTGGAGCAGTACTTC.

The V and J genes are TRBV20-1 and TRBJ2-4; D gene ambiguous. TRBJ2-7 matches the DNA end more closely, so the J call is doubtful. CDR3 length equals 14 residues. Germline loops: CDR1 DFQATT, CDR2 SNEGSKA (reference sequence). The CDR3 protein is CSARDPTDPYEQYF. In DNA form, the CDR3 reads TGCAGTGCTAGAGATCCAACCGACCCCTACGAGCAGTACTTC.

The chain uses TRBV12-3 or TRBV12-4 and TRBJ2-1, with 12 nucleotides matching TRBD2. The CDR3 totals 16 residues. V gave up 5 bases and J gave up 8 bases; unmatched junction bases: 10. The CDR3 spells CASSTTRLAGEYEQFF. As DNA, the CDR3 is TGTGCCAGCAGTACTACTCGACTAGCGGGAGAATATGAGCAGTTCTTC.

This chain links TRBV29-1 with TRBJ2-1; D not certain. Germline values: CDR1 SQVTM, CDR2 ANQGSEA. CDR3 length: 11 amino acids. Trimming shortened V by 7 bases and J by 9 bases, and 13 bases separated the two germline ends. The CDR3 sequence: CSGGLVSEQFF. In DNA, the CDR3 is TGCAGCGGTGGCCTGGTGTCTGAGCAGTTCTTC.

Here the CDR3 reads CAWSTDGNQPQHF. The CDR3 DNA follows: TGTGCCTGGAGTACCGACGGTAATCAGCCCCAGCATTTT. The chain employs TRBV30 and TRBJ1-5, with D unresolved. Germline V gene data show CDR1 as GTSNPN and CDR2 as SVGIG (reference sequence). The V end was cut by 2 bases, the J end by 4 bases, with 9 bases between. The CDR3 is 13 residues long. The variable domain in full, completed from reference TRBV30 and TRBJ1-5, reads SQTIHQWPATLVQPVGSPLSLECTVEGTSNPNLYWYRQAAGRGLQLLFYSVGIGQISSEVPQNLSASRPQDRQFILSSKKLLLSDSGFYLCAWSTDGNQPQHFGDGTRLSIL.

The gene calls are TRBV5-1 and TRBJ2-1; perhaps D is TRBD1 or TRBD2 (5 bases each). Trimming took off 0 bases at V and 7 bases at J, with 17 bases between the two ends. This CDR3 region has 16 residues. Germline V lookup: CDR1 SGHRS, CDR2 YFSETQ. The CDR3 nucleotides are TGCGCCAGCAGCTTGGAGCCCGGGACGGGACCTAATGAGCAGTTCTTC. Translation: CASSLEPGTGPNEQFF.

J is TRBJ1-1 and V is TRBV12-3 or TRBV12-4, with D unresolved. The CDR3 has 17 amino acids. Trimming stripped 1 base from V and 1 base from J, with 16 bases between. The CDR3 region is CASSLDRAGRGNTEAFF. The CDR3 DNA follows: TGTGCCAGCAGTTTAGATAGGGCGGGCAGAGGGAACACTGAAGCTTTCTTT.